These T cell receptor beta chains were read from a single sample in a study of Ad26.COV2.S vaccination and SARS-CoV-2 variants. Using immunoSEQ multiplex PCR, the repertoire was profiled, and TCRdb retains in-frame clones only, with some absent. Among about 440,000 clones listed, less than 95% were seen once. Sample: peripheral blood, taken in a trial of Ad26.COV2.S vaccine versus placebo. These TCRs come from a person between 18 and 65 years old who received the Ad26.COV2.S COVID-19 vaccine or a placebo. The CDR3 runs from the conserved cysteine through the conserved F or W. The D gene is left open where the match is weak. Expanded clones are given a class, and other clones once, few, many or no size at all.

J gene	CDR3 length	clone size	D gene	V gene	CDR3 protein	CDR3 DNA
TRBJ2-7	15	.	TRBD1	TRBV10-1	CASFSDRVPPYEQYF	TGCGCCAGCTTTTCGGACAGGGTCCCTCCCTACGAGCAGTACTTC
TRBJ1-5	14	few	TRBD1	TRBV27	CASRGTGNNQPQHF	TGTGCCAGCAGAGGGACAGGGAATAATCAGCCCCAGCATTTT
TRBJ1-1	15	once	.	TRBV27	CASSRAGVGWTEAFF	TGTGCCAGCAGTCGCGCAGGGGTGGGATGGACTGAAGCTTTCTTT
TRBJ2-3	14	once	.	TRBV7-2	CASSLEGGGNTQYF	TGTGCCAGCAGCTTAGAAGGAGGGGGCAATACGCAGTATTTT
TRBJ2-5	16	once	TRBD1	TRBV28	CASSLYPRGQGETQYF	TGTGCCAGCAGTTTATATCCTCGGGGACAGGGGGAGACCCAGTACTTC
TRBJ2-7	12	.	TRBD2	TRBV12-3/TRBV12-4	CASATSGYEQYF	TGTGCCAGCGCGACTAGCGGCTACGAGCAGTACTTC
TRBJ2-5	17	.	.	TRBV28	CASSSLGSSVEGETQYF	TGTGCCAGCAGTTCCCTAGGTAGTAGCGTGGAGGGAGAGACCCAGTACTTC
TRBJ2-5	15	.	.	TRBV15	CATSSLLQAQETQYF	TGTGCCACCAGCAGTCTCCTGCAGGCACAAGAGACCCAGTACTTC
TRBJ2-5	11	.	.	TRBV10-3	CAISFQETQYF	TGTGCCATCAGTTTTCAAGAGACCCAGTACTTC
TRBJ2-1	14	.	TRBD2	TRBV29-1	CSVVAGGSYNEQFF	TGCAGCGTTGTGGCGGGAGGCTCCTACAATGAGCAGTTCTTC
TRBJ1-2	13	few	.	TRBV6-5	CASSYGPLYGYTF	TGTGCCAGCAGTTACGGTCCCCTCTATGGCTACACCTTC
TRBJ2-2	15	.	TRBD2	TRBV19	CASSFLAANTGELFF	TGTGCCAGTAGTTTCCTAGCGGCGAACACCGGGGAGCTGTTTTTT
TRBJ2-1	11	.	.	TRBV20-1	CSARPGPGQFF	TGCAGTGCTAGACCGGGACCCGGGCAGTTCTTC
TRBJ2-2	13	.	.	TRBV3-1/TRBV3-2	CASSQGAAGELFF	TGTGCCAGCAGCCAGGGGGCGGCCGGGGAGCTGTTTTTT
TRBJ1-1	15	.	.	TRBV11-2	CASSLDRGGNTEAFF	TGTGCCAGCAGCTTAGACAGGGGAGGGAACACTGAAGCTTTCTTT
TRBJ1-5	13	.	.	TRBV7-9	CASSSGGNQPQHF	TGTGCCAGCAGCTCTGGGGGCAATCAGCCCCAGCATTTT
TRBJ2-7	13	.	.	TRBV28	CASSFLKAQGQYF	TGTGCCAGCAGTTTTTTAAAGGCCCAGGGGCAGTACTTC
TRBJ2-3	14	.	.	TRBV19	CASSDQGGTDTQYF	TGTGCCAGTAGCGATCAGGGGGGAACAGATACGCAGTATTTT
TRBJ2-5	16	.	TRBD2	TRBV7-7	CASSFRSGRGQETQYF	TGTGCCAGCAGCTTCCGTAGCGGGAGGGGACAAGAGACCCAGTACTTC
TRBJ2-7	13	.	TRBD1	TRBV24-1	CATSEGPGGQQYF	TGTGCCACCAGTGAGGGGCCAGGGGGTCAGCAGTACTTC
TRBJ2-1	14	.	.	TRBV27	CASSLSSSADEQFF	TGTGCCAGCAGTTTATCATCCTCTGCGGATGAGCAGTTCTTC